This record looks at one TCR beta chain sequence and its context. The sample is drawn from a study of blood T cell repertoires in COVID-19. For the study at large: The origin of the acute and convalescent COVID-19 samples was the United States, Italy and Spain. PBMCs, B-cell-depleted T cells, or T cells were the source of the cDNA or gDNA that made up the material.

This CDR3 spans 15 amino acids. V was trimmed by 1 base and J by 5 bases, leaving 12 bases between them. In germline, CDR1 is SEHNR, CDR2 FQNEAQ (reference sequence). As originally analysed: Estimates of nucleated cell counts were drawn from the amplification of reference gene primers. The method was immunoSEQ multiplex PCR; TCRdb's version includes in-frame clones alone and lacks a portion of them. V, J and clone size derive from that table, while D and trimming were established from the DNA sequence. This table holds fewer than 75,000 clones, 89% found once. The chain employs TRBV7-9 and TRBJ1-5, with D perhaps matching TRBD1 (5 bases). Sequencing was done on a sample of peripheral blood. The receptor's source is a man older than 75 with acute or convalescent COVID-19. The DNA for the CDR3 is TGTGCCAGCAGCTTAGAGACAGATGAGGATCAGCCCCAGCATTTT. This gives the protein CASSLETDEDQPQHF. Complete variable domain (other parts from reference TRBV7-9 and TRBJ1-5): DTGVSQNPRHKITKRGQNVTFRCDPISEHNRLYWYRQTLGQGPEFLTYFQNEAQLEKSRLLSDRFSAERPKGSFSTLEIQRTEQGDSAMYLCASSLETDEDQPQHFGDGTRLSIL.